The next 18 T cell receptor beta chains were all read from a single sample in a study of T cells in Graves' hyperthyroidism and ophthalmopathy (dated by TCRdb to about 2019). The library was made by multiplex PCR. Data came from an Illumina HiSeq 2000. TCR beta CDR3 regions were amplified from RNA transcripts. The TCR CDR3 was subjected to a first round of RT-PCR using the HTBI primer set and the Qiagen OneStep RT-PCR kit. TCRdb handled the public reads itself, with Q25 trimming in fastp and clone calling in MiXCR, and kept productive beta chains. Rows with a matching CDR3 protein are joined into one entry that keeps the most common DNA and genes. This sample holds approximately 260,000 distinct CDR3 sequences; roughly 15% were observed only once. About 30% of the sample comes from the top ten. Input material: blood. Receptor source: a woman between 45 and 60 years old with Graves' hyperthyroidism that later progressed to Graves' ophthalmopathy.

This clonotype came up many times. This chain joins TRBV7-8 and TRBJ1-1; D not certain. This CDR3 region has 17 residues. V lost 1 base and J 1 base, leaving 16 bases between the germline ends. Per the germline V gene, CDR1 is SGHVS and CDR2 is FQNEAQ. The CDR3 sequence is CASSLVRIAGKNTEAFF. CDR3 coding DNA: TGTGCCAGCAGCTTAGTCCGTATTGCGGGTAAGAACACTGAAGCTTTCTTT. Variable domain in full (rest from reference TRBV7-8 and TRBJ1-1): GAGVSQSPRYKVAKRGQDVALRCDPISGHVSLFWYQQALGQGPEFLTYFQNEAQLDKSGLPSDRFFAERPEGSVSTLKIQRTQQEDSAVYLCASSLVRIAGKNTEAFFGQGTRLTVV.

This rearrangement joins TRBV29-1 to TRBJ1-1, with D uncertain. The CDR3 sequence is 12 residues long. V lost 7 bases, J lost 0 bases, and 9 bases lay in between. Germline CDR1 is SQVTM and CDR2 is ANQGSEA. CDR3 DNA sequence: TGCAGCGGAAATACAGTGAACACTGAAGCTTTCTTT. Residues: CSGNTVNTEAFF.

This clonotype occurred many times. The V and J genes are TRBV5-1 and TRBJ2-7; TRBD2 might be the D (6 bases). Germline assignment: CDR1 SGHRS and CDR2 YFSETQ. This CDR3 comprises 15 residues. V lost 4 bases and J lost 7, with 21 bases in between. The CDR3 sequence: CASSPAGQIEGEQYF. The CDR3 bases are TGCGCCAGCAGCCCCGCGGGGCAGATCGAGGGGGAGCAGTACTTC.

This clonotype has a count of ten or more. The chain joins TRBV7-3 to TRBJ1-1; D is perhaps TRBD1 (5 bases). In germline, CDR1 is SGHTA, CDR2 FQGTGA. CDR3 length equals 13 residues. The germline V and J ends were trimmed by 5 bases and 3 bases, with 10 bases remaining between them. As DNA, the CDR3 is TGTGCCAGCAGCGCGGGGCCTTACACTGAAGCTTTCTTT. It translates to CASSAGPYTEAFF. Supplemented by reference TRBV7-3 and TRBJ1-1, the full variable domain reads GAGVSQTPSNKVTEKGKYVELRCDPISGHTALYWYRQSLGQGPEFLIYFQGTGAADDSGLPNDRFFAVRPEGSVSTLKIQRTERGDSAVYLCASSAGPYTEAFFGQGTRLTVV.

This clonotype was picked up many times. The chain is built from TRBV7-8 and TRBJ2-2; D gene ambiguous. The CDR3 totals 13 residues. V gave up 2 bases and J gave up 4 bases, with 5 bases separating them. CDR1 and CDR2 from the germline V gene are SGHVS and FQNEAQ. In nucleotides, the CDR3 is TGTGCCAGCAGCTTAAAGACCACCGGGGAGCTGTTTTTT. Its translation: CASSLKTTGELFF.

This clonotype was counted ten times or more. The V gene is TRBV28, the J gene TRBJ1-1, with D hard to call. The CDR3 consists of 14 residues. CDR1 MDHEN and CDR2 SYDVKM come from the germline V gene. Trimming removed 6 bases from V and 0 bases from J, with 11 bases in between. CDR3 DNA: TGTGCCAGCAGAACCCTGAGGGTGAACACTGAAGCTTTCTTT. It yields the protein CASRTLRVNTEAFF.

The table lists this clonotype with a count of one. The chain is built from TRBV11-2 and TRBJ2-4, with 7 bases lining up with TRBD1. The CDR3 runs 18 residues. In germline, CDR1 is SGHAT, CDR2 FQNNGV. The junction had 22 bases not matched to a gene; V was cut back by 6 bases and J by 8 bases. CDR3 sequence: CASRRIRDSGRKGDIQYF. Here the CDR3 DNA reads TGTGCCAGCAGACGCATTCGGGACAGCGGCCGGAAAGGGGACATTCAGTACTTC.

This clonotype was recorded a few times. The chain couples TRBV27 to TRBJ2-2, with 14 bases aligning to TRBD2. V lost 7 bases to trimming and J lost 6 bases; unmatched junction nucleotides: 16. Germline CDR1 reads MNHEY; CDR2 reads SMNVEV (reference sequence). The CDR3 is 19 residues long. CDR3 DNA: TGTGCCAGCACATCTATTAGGGGGACTAGCGGGAGTGGTGCCGGGGAGCTGTTTTTT. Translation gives CASTSIRGTSGSGAGELFF.

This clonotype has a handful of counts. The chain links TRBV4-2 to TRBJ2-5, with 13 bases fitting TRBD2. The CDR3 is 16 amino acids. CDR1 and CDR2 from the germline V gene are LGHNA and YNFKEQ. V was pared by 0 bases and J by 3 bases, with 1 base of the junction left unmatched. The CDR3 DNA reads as TGTGCCAGCAGCCAAGAGGGGACTAGCGGGGAAGAGACCCAGTACTTC. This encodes CASSQEGTSGEETQYF.

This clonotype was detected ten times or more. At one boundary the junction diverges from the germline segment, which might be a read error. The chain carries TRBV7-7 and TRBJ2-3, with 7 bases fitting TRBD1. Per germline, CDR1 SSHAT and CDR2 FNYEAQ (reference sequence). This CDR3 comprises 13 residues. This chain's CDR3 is CASSPGTENTQYF. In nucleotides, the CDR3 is TGTGCTAGCAGCCCTGGGACAGAGAATACGCAGTATTTT.

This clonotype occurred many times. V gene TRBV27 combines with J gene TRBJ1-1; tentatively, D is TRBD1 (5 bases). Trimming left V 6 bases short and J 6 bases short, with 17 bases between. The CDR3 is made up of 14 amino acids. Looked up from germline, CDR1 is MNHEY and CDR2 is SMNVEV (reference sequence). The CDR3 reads CASRYSGAQAEAFF. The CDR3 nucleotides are TGTGCCAGCAGGTATTCCGGGGCTCAAGCTGAAGCTTTCTTT.

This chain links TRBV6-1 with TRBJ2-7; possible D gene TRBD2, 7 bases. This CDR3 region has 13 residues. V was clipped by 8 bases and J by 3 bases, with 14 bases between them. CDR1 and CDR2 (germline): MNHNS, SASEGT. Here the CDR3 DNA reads TGTGCCAGCGAGGGGGGGGATCTCTACGAGCAGTACTTC. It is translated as CASEGGDLYEQYF.

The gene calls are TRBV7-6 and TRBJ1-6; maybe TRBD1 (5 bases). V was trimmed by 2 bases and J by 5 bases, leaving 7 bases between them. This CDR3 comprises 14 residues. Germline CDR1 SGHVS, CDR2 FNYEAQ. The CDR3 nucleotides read TGTGCCAGCAGCTTATTGGGACATAATTCACCCCTCCACTTT. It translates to CASSLLGHNSPLHF. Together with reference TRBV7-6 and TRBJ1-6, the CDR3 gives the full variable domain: GAGVSQSPRYKVTKRGQDVALRCDPISGHVSLYWYRQALGQGPEFLTYFNYEAQQDKSGLPNDRFSAERPEGSISTLTIQRTEQRDSAMYRCASSLLGHNSPLHFGNGTRLTVT.

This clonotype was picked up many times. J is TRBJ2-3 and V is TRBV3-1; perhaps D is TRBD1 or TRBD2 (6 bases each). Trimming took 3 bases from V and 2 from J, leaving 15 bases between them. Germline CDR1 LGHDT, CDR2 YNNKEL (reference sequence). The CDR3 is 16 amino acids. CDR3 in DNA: TGTGCCAGCAGCCACAAGGGGGGCGCGACCACAGATACGCAGTATTTT. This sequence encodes CASSHKGGATTDTQYF.

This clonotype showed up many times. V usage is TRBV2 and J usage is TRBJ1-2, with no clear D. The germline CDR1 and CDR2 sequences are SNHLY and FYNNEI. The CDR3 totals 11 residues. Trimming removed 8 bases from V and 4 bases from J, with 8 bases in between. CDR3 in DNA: TGTGCCAGCGGGCAGCCCTATGGCTACACCTTC. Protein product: CASGQPYGYTF.

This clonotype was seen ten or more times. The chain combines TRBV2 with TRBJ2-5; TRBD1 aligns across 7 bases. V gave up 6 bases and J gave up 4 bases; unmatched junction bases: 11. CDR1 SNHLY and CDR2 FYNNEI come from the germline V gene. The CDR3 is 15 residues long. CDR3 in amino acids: CASSPDRVVGETQYF. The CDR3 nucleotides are TGTGCCAGCAGCCCTGACAGGGTGGTCGGAGAGACCCAGTACTTC.

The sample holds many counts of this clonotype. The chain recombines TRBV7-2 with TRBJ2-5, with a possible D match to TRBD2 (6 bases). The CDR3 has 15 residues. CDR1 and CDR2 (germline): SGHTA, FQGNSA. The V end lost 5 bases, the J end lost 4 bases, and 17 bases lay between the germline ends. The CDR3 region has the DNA TGTGCCAGCAGCCACCAGGGACTGCGACGAGAGACCCAGTACTTC. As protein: CASSHQGLRRETQYF.

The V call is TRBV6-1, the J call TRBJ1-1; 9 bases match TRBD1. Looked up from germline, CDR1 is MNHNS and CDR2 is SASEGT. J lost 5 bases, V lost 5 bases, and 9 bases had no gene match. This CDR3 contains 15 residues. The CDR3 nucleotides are TGTGCCAGCAGTTGGGGACAGGGAGGAAGGACTGAAGCTTTCTTT. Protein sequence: CASSWGQGGRTEAFF.